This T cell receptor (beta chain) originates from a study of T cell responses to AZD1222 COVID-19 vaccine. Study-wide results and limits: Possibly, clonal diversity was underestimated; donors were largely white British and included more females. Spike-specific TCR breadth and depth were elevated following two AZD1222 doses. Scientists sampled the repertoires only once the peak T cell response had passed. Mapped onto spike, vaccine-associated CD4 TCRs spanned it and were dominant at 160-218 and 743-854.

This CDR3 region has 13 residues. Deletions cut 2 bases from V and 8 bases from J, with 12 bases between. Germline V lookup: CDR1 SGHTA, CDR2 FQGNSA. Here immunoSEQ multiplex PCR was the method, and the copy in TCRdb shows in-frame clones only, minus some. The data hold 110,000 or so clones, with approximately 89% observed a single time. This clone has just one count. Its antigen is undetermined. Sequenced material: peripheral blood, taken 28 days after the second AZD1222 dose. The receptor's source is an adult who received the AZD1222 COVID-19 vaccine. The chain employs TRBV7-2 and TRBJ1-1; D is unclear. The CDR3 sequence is CASSLLGRFEAFF. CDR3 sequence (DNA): TGTGCCAGCAGCTTATTGGGAAGGTTCGAAGCTTTCTTT.